This entry features one T cell receptor beta chain sequence. Its target is not known. The data were obtained in a study of T cell repertoires in cytomegalovirus infection. Study-wide context: HLA-B-restricted CMV epitopes that are well studied, plus recently identified HLA-C-restricted ones, were used by the study. Both a matching HLA type and CMV infection were indicated by public TCR beta signatures.

The germline CDR1 and CDR2 sequences are MGHRA and YSYEKL. The CDR3 has 13 amino acids. Trimming cost V 3 bases and J 7 bases, with 12 bases left between them. Whole-study results and caveats: Cumulative frequency (of public TCR beta family members) identified carriers of CMV plus the relevant HLA. The study found HLA-C-restricted CMV-specific TCR beta clonotypes dominating the ex vivo response.

TCRdb passed the reads through MiXCR, listing each CDR3 protein once. The repertoire holds under 850,000 distinct CDR3 sequences, with roughly 30% as singletons. The clonotype originates from a human donor in good health (CMV status not recorded). Some clones in this sample may be carry-over from other donors' samples. The chain joins TRBV4-1 to TRBJ1-2; unclear D gene. This specimen was cultured PBMCs, taken from culture after CMV antigen stimulation. Here the CDR3 DNA reads TGCGCCAGCAGCCAGGGTAGCTGGGTTGGCTACACCTTC. It specifies CASSQGSWVGYTF.